This T cell receptor (beta chain) was found in a study of response to subunit inactivated influenza vaccine. Study results and limitations: Every seasonal influenza vaccination brings in few new T cells, the authors suggested.

Ten or more counts support this clonotype. Its cognate antigen is unknown. TCRdb re-called the RT-PCR reads through MiXCR, storing one row per CDR3 protein. The sample lists about 620,000 distinct CDR3 sequences; over 9% were seen once. Germline CDR1 and CDR2: KGHDR and SFDVKD. V lost 2 bases and J 6 bases, leaving 16 bases between the germline ends. CDR3 length: 16 residues. The same sample was also used in a study of T cells expressing NK-cell markers. That report notes: In generating TCR beta cDNA, 5'RACE template switching with UMIs was used. Source material for TCR beta repertoires consisted of sorted CD3+CD56+NKG2C+, CD3+CD56+NKG2C- and CD3+CD56-NKG2C+ T cells. Of the CD8+ T cells in five or six donors, roughly 1.0-7.5% belonged to dominant NKG2C+ clonotypes.

The receptor's source is a man aged 50-59 years who received an inactivated influenza vaccine. Sequencing used PBMCs from blood, obtained on the day of vaccination. The rearrangement links TRBV24-1 to TRBJ2-1; tentatively, D is TRBD1 or TRBD2 (6 bases each). In nucleotides, the CDR3 is TGTGCCACCAGTGATTCAGGAGGGGGGCTTGGCAATGAGCAGTTCTTC. It translates to CATSDSGGGLGNEQFF.